What follows are 9 T cell receptor beta chains derived from one specimen sequenced in a study of cytomegalovirus exposure and HLA in healthy donors. PCR involved 60 Vbeta and 13 Jbeta primers. Here immunoSEQ multiplex PCR was the method, and the copy in TCRdb shows in-frame clones only, minus some. The sample yields some 170,000 clones, more than 75% seen once. The source material was PBMCs. Receptor source: a girl aged 10 to 17 in good health and CMV-seropositive.

This clone was recorded only once. V is TRBV30 and J is TRBJ1-2; TRBD1 aligns across 9 bases. Germline V gene data show CDR1 as GTSNPN and CDR2 as SVGIG (reference sequence). The CDR3 loop spans 14 amino acids. Unmatched junction bases numbered 15, after V lost 8 bases and J lost 8 bases. Here the CDR3 reads CARWTGESRGGYTF. The CDR3 nucleotides read TGTGCCAGGTGGACAGGGGAATCAAGAGGGGGCTACACCTTC.

The chain joins TRBV5-1 to TRBJ1-2; 9 bases match TRBD1. V lost 2 bases, J lost 8 bases, and 16 bases stayed unmatched. This CDR3 is built from 17 residues. Germline V lookup: CDR1 SGHRS, CDR2 YFSETQ. CDR3 in amino acids: CASSFVPQTGGEDGYTF. CDR3 bases: TGCGCCAGCAGCTTCGTCCCGCAGACAGGGGGGGAGGACGGCTACACCTTC.

The rearrangement links TRBV11-2 to TRBJ2-5, with TRBD2 matching 9 bases. The CDR3 is 14 residues long. J gave up 4 bases and V 7 bases, and 7 bases lay outside the gene matches. Germline V gives CDR1 SGHAT, CDR2 FQNNGV. The CDR3 nucleotides read TGTGCCAGCACAGGAGCGGGAGGAGGAGAGACCCAGTACTTC. It codes for CASTGAGGGETQYF.

The chain recombines TRBV29-1 with TRBJ1-1, with D perhaps TRBD1 (5 bases). V was shortened by 5 bases and J by 3 bases, with 13 bases between the two germline ends. Germline CDR1 SQVTM, CDR2 ANQGSEA. This CDR3 is built from 13 residues. Here the CDR3 reads CSVKGRVDTEAFF. DNA of the CDR3: TGCAGCGTTAAGGGCAGGGTGGACACTGAAGCTTTCTTT. The complete variable domain, with remaining parts taken from reference TRBV29-1 and TRBJ1-1, reads SAVISQKPSRDICQRGTSLTIQCQVDSQVTMMFWYRQQPGQSLTLIATANQGSEATYESGFVIDKFPISRPNLTFSTLTVSNMSPEDSSIYLCSVKGRVDTEAFFGQGTRLTVV.

The chain links TRBV4-3 to TRBJ2-5; a weak D match, TRBD1 (5 bases). Germline CDR1 reads LGHNA; CDR2 reads YSLEER. The CDR3 length is 14 residues. V gave up 0 bases and J gave up 3 bases, with 8 bases separating them. CDR3 nucleotide sequence: TGCGCCAGCAGCCAAGATGCGACAGAAGAGACCCAGTACTTC. This encodes CASSQDATEETQYF.

This clone was detected only once. J is TRBJ2-7 and V is TRBV10-3, with D hard to call. This CDR3 region has 13 residues. Germline V gene sequence: CDR1 ENHRY, CDR2 SYGVKD. The ends were cut back, 7 bases at V and 1 base at J, with 11 bases in the middle. The DNA for the CDR3 is TGTGCCATCAAGTCGAACAGATCCTACGAGCAGTACTTC. The encoded protein is CAIKSNRSYEQYF.

The rearrangement links TRBV30 to TRBJ2-1; D unclear. Trimming cost V 0 bases and J 5 bases, with 8 bases left between them. CDR1 GTSNPN and CDR2 SVGIG come from the germline V gene (reference sequence). The CDR3 has 13 amino acids. The CDR3 spells CAWSVSLNNEQFF. The CDR3 DNA is TGTGCCTGGAGTGTGTCCCTTAACAATGAGCAGTTCTTC.

The V and J genes are TRBV28 and TRBJ1-2, with 9 bases fitting TRBD1. With V trimmed by 6 bases and J by 4 bases, 12 bases remained unmatched. This CDR3 spans 16 amino acids. Germline assignment: CDR1 MDHEN and CDR2 SYDVKM. The CDR3 DNA reads TGTGCCAGCAGGCCCCCGGGACAGGGCCGTGGCTATGGCTACACCTTC. Protein: CASRPPGQGRGYGYTF.

The V call is TRBV7-3, the J call TRBJ2-3; 9 bases line up with TRBD2. The V and J ends lost 2 bases and 6 bases, in that order; junction bases with no gene match: 6. The germline V gene encodes CDR1 SGHTA and CDR2 FQGTGA. The CDR3 extends over 15 amino acids. The CDR3, as DNA: TGTGCCAGCAGCTTAGGCGGGGGGGCGTCGGATACGCAGTATTTT. This translates into CASSLGGGASDTQYF.